This T cell receptor (beta chain) was retrieved from a study of blood T cell repertoires in COVID-19. The length of the CDR3 is 15 residues. Per the germline V gene, CDR1 is SGHNT and CDR2 is YYREEE (reference sequence). The V gene lost 5 bases and the J gene lost 2 bases, with 17 bases spanning the gap. Repertoires were generated with immunoSEQ multiplex PCR, while TCRdb's copy carries only in-frame clones and drops some. The table lists roughly 100,000 clones, 85% to 90% of them singletons. The source of this sequence is a human donor in a cohort sampled during active COVID-19. Sequenced material: peripheral blood. This rearrangement joins TRBV5-4 to TRBJ2-7; D might be TRBD2 (6 bases). DNA of the CDR3: TGTGCCAGCAGAAAGTTCAGCGGGCCGGCCTACGAGCAGTACTTC. This encodes CASRKFSGPAYEQYF.